This T cell receptor beta chain emerged from a study of response to subunit inactivated influenza vaccine. V shed 3 bases and J shed 2 bases, with 10 bases lying between them. This CDR3 region has 14 residues. This clonotype was recorded many times. TCRdb recomputed calls from the RT-PCR reads with MiXCR, one row per CDR3 protein. Of 500,000 to 600,000 distinct CDR3 sequences listed, about 11% are singletons. This sample was also put to use in a study of T cells expressing NK-cell markers. That work states: UMIs accompanied the 5'RACE template switching by which TCR beta cDNA was made. Top CD8+ clonotypes included the dominant CD3+CD56+NKG2C+ clonotypes in roughly 6 donors.

The source was PBMCs from blood, collected on the day of vaccination. This chain uses TRBV12-3 or TRBV12-4 with TRBJ2-5; tentative D call: TRBD2 (5 bases). The sequence was obtained from a man in his fifties who received an inactivated influenza vaccine. For the CDR3, the DNA is TGTGCCAGCAGTTTTTATGGCGGGCAAGAGACCCAGTACTTC. Translating it yields CASSFYGGQETQYF.